The entry below gives a single T cell receptor beta chain sequence along with its context. Its antigen is still unknown. No quality values exist for individual bases; no much larger clone is one base distant. This entry is derived from a study of breast tumors, draining lymph nodes, adjacent tissues (dated by TCRdb to 2016 to 2017). Regarding the complete study: The study compared TCR beta repertoires across tumor, adjacent nontumor tissue and axillary lymph nodes from breast cancer patients. The study was designed to assess the relationships and possible T-cell exchange between tumor, surrounding tissue and draining lymph node repertoires in human breast cancer. Results and caveats for the whole study, not just this receptor: The data were considered consistent with the idea that most tumor T cells come from the lymph node and then expand in tumor tissue. The similarity between tumor and nontumor tissue repertoires was significantly greater in luminal-like breast cancer than in basal-like breast cancer. The study presented the conclusion that tumor T cells originate in lymph nodes as consistent with a hypothesis, not as something directly demonstrated. Tumors showed preferential V and J gene usage, and their T-cell repertoire diversity fell below that of lymph nodes yet above that of nontumor tissue.

The run used an Illumina HiSeq 2000. TCR beta chain libraries were generated through multiplex PCR amplification. The amplified TCR beta chain products were analyzed by high-throughput sequencing. The raw public data were reprocessed by TCRdb itself: fastp quality trimming at Q25, MiXCR clonotype calling, in-frame beta chains only. Every entry covers one CDR3 protein and lists the most common genes and DNA from its rows. This sample lists about 180,000 distinct CDR3 sequences; 30% to 35% were detected once. Together, the top ten hold approximately 4.2% of the sample. CDR1 and CDR2 are drawn from the germline V gene (reference sequence): MNHEY, SMNVEV. Clipping removes 3 bases from V and 3 bases from J, with 7 as the unmatched junction base count. The cysteine opens and the phenylalanine closes a CDR3 of 16 amino acids. The retained sequence is limited to the CDR3, 48 bases, with the frame set at the first base.

Lymph node samples were obtained from the axillary draining lymph nodes of breast cancer patients. The chain employs TRBV27 and TRBJ2-3; TRBD2 lines up with 9 middle nucleotides. The specimen was axillary lymph node tissue. This TCR was sampled from a female donor with breast cancer. Some clones in this sample may be carry-over from other donors' samples. The CDR3 corresponds to CASSFWAGGRTDTQYF. In nucleotides, the sequence is TGTGCCAGCAGTTTCTGGGCGGGGGGGAGGACAGATACGCAGTATTTT.